What follows are 11 T cell receptor beta chains derived from one specimen sequenced in a study of T cells in Graves' hyperthyroidism and ophthalmopathy. Researchers amplified the TCR beta CDR3 regions from RNA transcripts. First-round RT-PCR targeting the TCR CDR3 was performed with the HTBI primer set. TCRdb re-analysed the multiplex PCR reads in MiXCR, keeping a single row per CDR3 protein. Of 650,000 to 700,000 distinct CDR3 sequences listed, around 15% were seen once; the top ten hold roughly a sixth. Sequences were obtained from blood. These TCRs come from a man between 45 and 60 years old with Graves' hyperthyroidism.

This clonotype was counted at least ten times. The chain uses TRBV30 and TRBJ1-1; no firm D call. The CDR3 covers 11 residues. CDR1 GTSNPN and CDR2 SVGIG come from the germline V gene (reference sequence). V was pared by 1 base and J by 5 bases, with 5 bases between. Here the CDR3 DNA reads TGTGCCTGGAGTGATAGAACTGAAGCTTTCTTT. Translated: CAWSDRTEAFF.

This clonotype was observed many times. This chain links TRBV12-3 or TRBV12-4 with TRBJ1-5; D gene unclear. V lost 0 bases, J lost 7 bases, and 10 bases lay in between. CDR3 length equals 14 residues. CDR3 DNA sequence: TGTGCCAGCAGTTTAGCCGGGGAAGAGCAGCCCCAGCATTTT. It is translated as CASSLAGEEQPQHF.

This chain uses TRBV2 with TRBJ1-2; D is uncertain. V gave up 2 bases and J gave up 5 bases, with 15 bases separating them. Germline CDR1 reads SNHLY; CDR2 reads FYNNEI. The CDR3 spans 15 residues. In DNA form, the CDR3 reads TGTGCCAGCAGTGAACTTCTGACGACTGGTTATGGCTACACCTTC. Protein: CASSELLTTGYGYTF.

In this sample, this clonotype turned up many times. This chain connects TRBV2 to TRBJ1-2, with 9 bases that match TRBD1. V shed 8 bases and J 6 bases; nucleotides not matched to a gene: 7. CDR1 and CDR2 from the germline V gene are SNHLY and FYNNEI. The CDR3 totals 13 residues. In nucleotides, the CDR3 is TGTGCCAGCGGATGGGGACAGGGAGATGGCTACACCTTC. Residues: CASGWGQGDGYTF.

The rearrangement uses TRBV28 and TRBJ2-7, with 11 bases matching TRBD2. V lost 5 bases to trimming and J lost 2 bases; unmatched junction nucleotides: 5. The CDR3 has 15 residues. Germline-derived CDR1 and CDR2 are MDHEN and SYDVKM. The CDR3 spells CASSTSGSLAYEQYF. Written as DNA, the CDR3 is TGTGCCAGCAGTACTAGCGGGAGTCTAGCCTACGAGCAGTACTTC.

The gene calls are TRBV7-2 and TRBJ1-1; D possibly corresponds to TRBD1 (6 bases). CDR3 length: 14 amino acids. Germline V CDR1 and CDR2: SGHTA, FQGNSA. V shed 5 bases and J shed 6 bases, with 16 bases lying between them. The CDR3 protein is CASSVIQGNAEAFF. In DNA, the CDR3 is TGTGCCAGCAGCGTTATACAGGGTAACGCTGAAGCTTTCTTT.

This clonotype showed up many times. The chain has TRBV10-3 and TRBJ2-3; 10 nucleotides line up with TRBD2. The junction had 3 bases not matched to a gene; V was cut back by 4 bases and J by 2 bases. CDR3 size: 15 residues. The germline V gene encodes CDR1 ENHRY and CDR2 SYGVKD. The CDR3 nucleotides are TGTGCCATCAGTGGACTAGCGGGTCCCACAGATACGCAGTATTTT. Encoded protein: CAISGLAGPTDTQYF.

At least ten counts were recorded for this clonotype. The chain is built from TRBV6-2 or TRBV6-3 and TRBJ1-2; TRBD1 aligns across 10 bases. The germline CDR1 and CDR2 sequences are MNHEY and SVGEGT. Losses at the gene ends were 6 bases for V and 5 bases for J; bases not matched to a gene: 6. The CDR3 length is 14 residues. The chain's CDR3 is CASSAGQGTYGYTF. DNA for the CDR3: TGTGCCAGCAGCGCGGGACAGGGGACATATGGCTACACCTTC.

The chain carries TRBV5-1 and TRBJ1-1; 8 bases map to TRBD1. V was pared by 4 bases and J by 5 bases, with 7 bases of the junction left unmatched. The CDR3 is 14 amino acids. Germline assignment: CDR1 SGHRS and CDR2 YFSETQ. The CDR3 nucleotides read TGCGCCAGCAGCCAAACAGGGGGGTGGACTGAAGCTTTCTTT. It specifies CASSQTGGWTEAFF.

This clonotype was detected only a few times. The J gene is TRBJ2-1, the V gene TRBV12-3 or TRBV12-4, with 7 bases identical to TRBD2. V shed 2 bases, J shed 0 bases, and the junction held 4 bases outside the gene matches. The CDR3 totals 16 residues. The CDR3: CASSLRSSGSYNEQFF. The CDR3 DNA is TGTGCCAGCAGTTTAAGATCTAGCGGCTCCTACAATGAGCAGTTCTTC.

The gene calls are TRBV7-9 and TRBJ2-7, with TRBD2 identical over 10 bases. This CDR3 comprises 17 residues. V dropped 1 base and J dropped 2; count of bases not matched to a gene: 8. Per the germline V gene, CDR1 is SEHNR and CDR2 is FQNEAQ (reference sequence). CDR3 loop: CASSLGVASGSPYEQYF. The CDR3 DNA follows: TGTGCCAGCAGCTTAGGGGTGGCTAGCGGGAGCCCCTACGAGCAGTACTTC.